The T cell receptor (beta chain) described here comes from a study of T cells after yellow fever vaccination. Study-level background: SMART-Seq v4 Ultra Low Input handled preparation of low-cell-number fractions.

The germline V gene has CDR1 KGHSH and CDR2 LQKENI. The CDR3 runs to 11 residues. With 2 bases removed from V and 7 bases from J, the gap between germline ends came to 5 bases. Generation of TCR cDNA used 5'RACE template switching (which added a universal primer site and UMIs). MiXCR, applied by TCRdb to the 5' RACE reads, yields one record per CDR3 protein. The data show around 610,000 distinct CDR3 sequences, approximately 15% seen once. Notes on this clonotype: Its antigen remains unidentified.

Study observations and caveats: The booster response re-showed most primary clones: more than 95% CD4, roughly 91% CD8. A minor fraction of clonotypes spanned both CD4 and CD8 compartments.

V is TRBV18 and J is TRBJ1-1, with D uncertain. Material: PBMCs, obtained on the day of the yellow fever booster vaccination. The origin of this receptor is a man aged 25-45 years who received the YFV17D yellow fever vaccine. This chain's CDR3 is CASSPEVEAFF. The CDR3 region has the DNA TGTGCCAGCTCACCAGAGGTTGAAGCTTTCTTT.